A single sample gave rise to the 30 T cell receptor beta chains below, sequenced in a study of beta chain features in type 1 diabetes. Sequenced material consisted of expressed TCRB transcripts (all of the isolated RNA was reverse transcribed). Some clones are missing from TCRdb's copy, which holds only in-frame ones; the method was immunoSEQ multiplex PCR. This sample has roughly 330,000 clones, with 11% found just once. Sequences were obtained from naive CD4+ T cells from blood. The receptors were gathered from a woman in her 30s in good health.

The chain combines TRBV25-1 with TRBJ1-1; a possible D gene is TRBD1 (5 bases). Germline assignment: CDR1 MGHDK and CDR2 SYGVNS. V was pared by 7 bases and J by 4 bases, with 13 bases between. CDR3 size: 13 residues. The CDR3 is CASTQGHSTEAFF. CDR3 nucleotides: TGTGCCAGCACCCAAGGACATAGCACTGAAGCTTTCTTT.

V usage is TRBV5-6 and J usage is TRBJ2-1; 8 bases are a match to TRBD2. Germline V gene data show CDR1 as SGHDT and CDR2 as YYEEEE. This CDR3 is built from 15 residues. V was pared by 3 bases and J by 7 bases, with 9 bases of the junction left unmatched. CDR3 DNA: TGTGCCAGCAGCTCCGAGCGGGAGAGGAAGAATGAGCAGTTCTTC. Residues: CASSSERERKNEQFF.

CDR3 protein: CASSYRERDTQYF. In nucleotides, the CDR3 is TGTGCCAGCAGTTACAGGGAGAGAGATACGCAGTATTTT. The chain is built from TRBV28 and TRBJ2-3; D is perhaps TRBD1 (6 bases). This CDR3 comprises 13 residues. Germline V CDR1 and CDR2: MDHEN, SYDVKM. Trimming pared 4 bases from V and 5 bases from J, leaving 10 bases between.

This chain joins TRBV25-1 and TRBJ2-3, with D unresolved. V was shortened by 4 bases and J by 4 bases, with 6 bases between the two germline ends. Looked up from germline, CDR1 is MGHDK and CDR2 is SYGVNS. The CDR3 length is 12 residues. This CDR3 reads CASSAVADTQYF. CDR3 coding DNA: TGTGCCAGCAGTGCGGTGGCAGATACGCAGTATTTT.

In DNA form, the CDR3 reads TGTGCCACCACTACAGGGGATCAGACTGAAGCTTTCTTT. Protein product: CATTTGDQTEAFF. The rearrangement uses TRBV6-6 and TRBJ1-1; 7 nucleotides agree with TRBD1. Germline lookup yields CDR1 MNHNY and CDR2 SVGAGI (reference sequence). This CDR3 has 13 residues. Germline trimming cut 10 bases from V and 5 bases from J; bases unmatched to any gene: 10.

On this clone: This CDR3 is also generated by other DNA sequences in the sample. DNA of the CDR3: TGTGCCAGCAGCACACAGGGCTCCTACGAGCAGTACTTC. Its translation is CASSTQGSYEQYF. V is TRBV7-2 and J is TRBJ2-7, with D perhaps matching TRBD1 (6 bases). Germline V CDR1 and CDR2: SGHTA, FQGNSA. Trimming shortened V by 5 bases and J by 0 bases, and 8 bases separated the two germline ends. CDR3 size: 13 residues.

Only a few counts were recorded for this clone. V gene TRBV7-9 combines with J gene TRBJ2-7, with D perhaps matching TRBD2 (6 bases). From germline, CDR1 is SEHNR and CDR2 FQNEAQ (reference sequence). Trimming left V 5 bases short and J 9 bases short, with 17 bases between. This CDR3 has 13 residues. CDR3 protein: CASSTPGGGPQYF. CDR3 bases: TGTGCCAGCAGCACCCCCGGGGGAGGCCCGCAGTACTTC.

The table lists this clone with a few counts. This chain links TRBV7-9 with TRBJ2-1; possible D gene TRBD2, 5 bases. The CDR3 consists of 12 residues. In germline, CDR1 is SEHNR, CDR2 FQNEAQ (reference sequence). Trimming left V 6 bases short and J 8 bases short, with 11 bases between. As DNA, the CDR3 is TGTGCCAGCAGGCTAGCTCCGGATGAGCAGTTCTTC. As protein: CASRLAPDEQFF.

The chain combines TRBV18 with TRBJ2-6; D remains unclear. Germline CDR1 reads KGHSH; CDR2 reads LQKENI. This CDR3 comprises 17 residues. Trimming removed 3 bases from V and 0 bases from J, with 12 bases in between. The CDR3 region is CASSPETPTSGANVLTF. CDR3 nucleotides: TGTGCCAGCTCACCTGAGACACCTACCTCTGGGGCCAACGTCCTGACTTTC. The full variable domain, its missing parts supplied by reference TRBV18 and TRBJ2-6, is NAGVMQNPRHLVRRRGQEARLRCSPMKGHSHVYWYRQLPEEGLKFMVYLQKENIIDESGMPKERFSAEFPKEGPSILRIQQVVRGDSAAYFCASSPETPTSGANVLTFGAGSRLTVL.

The V and J genes are TRBV9 and TRBJ2-1; 12 nucleotides align to TRBD2. The CDR3 sequence is 17 residues long. V lost 3 bases, J lost 7 bases, and 11 bases stayed unmatched. Looked up from germline, CDR1 is SGDLS and CDR2 is YYNGEE. The CDR3 reads CASSALATSGRRNEQFF. In DNA, the CDR3 is TGTGCCAGCAGCGCCCTGGCGACTAGCGGGAGAAGGAATGAGCAGTTCTTC.

CDR3 amino acids: CASSPQWPSRETQYF. Here the CDR3 DNA reads TGTGCCAGCAGCCCCCAGTGGCCTTCGCGGGAGACCCAGTACTTC. The gene calls are TRBV5-6 and TRBJ2-5; D gene uncertain. Germline loops: CDR1 SGHDT, CDR2 YYEEEE. The V gene lost 4 bases and the J gene lost 5 bases, with 18 bases spanning the gap. The CDR3 is made up of 15 amino acids. Full variable domain (remainder filled in from reference TRBV5-6 and TRBJ2-5): DAGVTQSPTHLIKTRGQQVTLRCSPKSGHDTVSWYQQALGQGPQFIFQYYEEEERQRGNFPDRFSGHQFPNYSSELNVNALLLGDSALYLCASSPQWPSRETQYFGPGTRLLVL.

With respect to this clone: This sample also contains other DNA sequences that code for the same CDR3. J is TRBJ2-6 and V is TRBV7-2, with D hard to call. CDR1 and CDR2 from the germline V gene are SGHTA and FQGNSA. Between the trimmed V and J ends, which lost 5 bases and 1 base, there was a span of 9 bases. This CDR3 comprises 15 residues. The CDR3 DNA is TGTGCCAGCAGCCCCCGGGTTTCTGGGGCCAACGTCCTGACTTTC. Its translation: CASSPRVSGANVLTF.

This clone was counted a few times. The chain employs TRBV30 and TRBJ1-1; D gene unclear. The ends were cut back, 3 bases at V and 3 bases at J, with 11 bases in the middle. This CDR3 has 13 amino acids. In germline, CDR1 is GTSNPN, CDR2 SVGIG (reference sequence). This chain's CDR3 is CAWRAMVDTEAFF. CDR3 DNA sequence: TGTGCCTGGAGGGCCATGGTGGACACTGAAGCTTTCTTT. Supplemented by reference TRBV30 and TRBJ1-1, the full variable domain reads SQTIHQWPATLVQPVGSPLSLECTVEGTSNPNLYWYRQAAGRGLQLLFYSVGIGQISSEVPQNLSASRPQDRQFILSSKKLLLSDSGFYLCAWRAMVDTEAFFGQGTRLTVV.

The gene calls are TRBV9 and TRBJ2-3; 9 bases match TRBD1. This CDR3 is built from 16 residues. The germline V gene has CDR1 SGDLS and CDR2 YYNGEE. The V gene end was trimmed by 4 bases and the J gene end by 2 bases; junction bases not matched to a gene: 8. The DNA of the CDR3 is TGTGCCAGCAGCCCAATGGGGGACAGGGCCACAGATACGCAGTATTTT. Amino acid sequence: CASSPMGDRATDTQYF.

This CDR3 reads CASSAGQGMSRYTF. The CDR3 coding sequence is TGTGCCAGCTCAGCGGGACAGGGTATGTCCCGCTACACCTTC. The J gene is TRBJ1-2, the V gene TRBV18; 9 nucleotides agree with TRBD1. In germline, CDR1 is KGHSH, CDR2 LQKENI. J lost 9 bases, V lost 5 bases, and 10 bases had no gene match. The CDR3 is made up of 14 amino acids.

This chain uses TRBV18 with TRBJ2-2; D unclear. Germline CDR1 and CDR2: KGHSH and LQKENI. This CDR3 spans 12 amino acids. The ends were cut back, 3 bases at V and 8 bases at J, with 7 bases in the middle. This CDR3 is CASSPRQGELFF. The CDR3 DNA sequence: TGTGCCAGCTCACCCCGTCAGGGGGAGCTGTTTTTT.

V is TRBV6-6 and J is TRBJ2-3; TRBD2 matches at 11 bases. The CDR3 extends over 15 amino acids. J lost 5 bases, V lost 6 bases, and 7 bases had no gene match. In germline, CDR1 is MNHNY, CDR2 SVGAGI (reference sequence). The CDR3 is CASRTSGIWGDTQYF. The CDR3 DNA is TGTGCCAGCAGGACTAGCGGGATATGGGGAGATACGCAGTATTTT.

A remark on this clone: Other DNA variants within this sample encode the same CDR3. The chain employs TRBV18 and TRBJ2-7; the match to TRBD2 covers 13 bases. Germline V gene data show CDR1 as KGHSH and CDR2 as LQKENI. V shed 0 bases, J shed 3 bases, and the junction held 2 bases outside the gene matches. The CDR3 contains 16 residues. CDR3 residues: CASSPPGLAGFYEQYF. The DNA of the CDR3 is TGTGCCAGCTCACCACCGGGACTAGCGGGATTCTACGAGCAGTACTTC. The full variable domain, completed using reference TRBV18 and TRBJ2-7, is NAGVMQNPRHLVRRRGQEARLRCSPMKGHSHVYWYRQLPEEGLKFMVYLQKENIIDESGMPKERFSAEFPKEGPSILRIQQVVRGDSAAYFCASSPPGLAGFYEQYFGPGTRLTVT.

V and J are TRBV5-1 and TRBJ2-5; TRBD2 is a possible D gene (5 bases). The CDR3 is made up of 15 amino acids. Per the germline V gene, CDR1 is SGHRS and CDR2 is YFSETQ. V gave up 2 bases and J gave up 0 bases, with 11 bases separating them. The CDR3 region is CASSFTGLYQETQYF. The CDR3 DNA sequence: TGCGCCAGCAGCTTCACGGGGTTGTACCAAGAGACCCAGTACTTC.

This clone was seen a few times. The V gene is TRBV28, the J gene TRBJ2-7, with a tentative D call TRBD1 (6 bases). Germline V lookup: CDR1 MDHEN, CDR2 SYDVKM. CDR3 length equals 15 residues. V was pared by 6 bases and J by 2 bases, with 17 bases between. The CDR3 nucleotides read TGTGCCAGCAGAACCGGGACAAAGGACCCCTACGAGCAGTACTTC. Its protein is CASRTGTKDPYEQYF.

This chain uses TRBV28 with TRBJ2-1; D might be TRBD1 (6 bases). The V gene lost 5 bases and the J gene lost 15 bases, with 17 bases spanning the gap. This CDR3 spans 12 amino acids. Per the germline V gene, CDR1 is MDHEN and CDR2 is SYDVKM. CDR3 sequence (DNA): TGTGCCAGCAGTATAACCCAGGGGATGGGGTTCTTC. Its translation is CASSITQGMGFF.

This clone showed up just a few times. The CDR3 is CASSPGQASTDTQYF. For the CDR3, the DNA is TGTGCCAGCTCACCGGGACAGGCGAGCACAGATACGCAGTATTTT. The V call is TRBV18, the J call TRBJ2-3; 8 bases map to TRBD1. Germline V CDR1 and CDR2: KGHSH, LQKENI. Unmatched junction bases numbered 2, after V lost 3 bases and J lost 0 bases. This CDR3 comprises 15 residues.

The V call is TRBV20-1, the J call TRBJ2-1, with no clear D. This CDR3 is built from 11 residues. Trimming cost V 3 bases and J 4 bases, with 4 bases left between them. Germline assignment: CDR1 DFQATT and CDR2 SNEGSKA (reference sequence). The CDR3 reads CSASEYNEQFF. The CDR3 bases are TGCAGTGCTAGTGAGTACAATGAGCAGTTCTTC.

The table lists this clone with a few counts. V is TRBV5-6 and J is TRBJ2-7; 8 bases match TRBD1. The CDR3 is 15 residues long. J was trimmed by 0 bases and V by 3 bases; bases with no gene match: 5. Germline V gene lookup returns CDR1 SGHDT and CDR2 YYEEEE. CDR3 residues: CASSSSGTGSYEQYF. The CDR3 DNA is TGTGCCAGCAGCTCCTCCGGGACAGGCTCCTACGAGCAGTACTTC.

This clone was seen more than once but under ten times. One end of the junction varies from germline; a read error may be responsible. J is TRBJ2-2 and V is TRBV29-1; D call uncertain. Per the germline V gene, CDR1 is SQVTM and CDR2 is ANQGSEA. The CDR3 runs to 11 residues. The CDR3 protein is CATRNTGELFF. CDR3 coding DNA: TGTGCCACGCGAAACACCGGGGAGCTGTTTTTT.

This clone occurred a few times. The CDR3 reads CATRASGANTGELFF. The CDR3 DNA is TGTGCCACCAGAGCTAGCGGGGCGAACACCGGGGAGCTGTTTTTT. The chain has TRBV15 and TRBJ2-2; the match to TRBD2 covers 9 bases. Germline CDR1 reads LNHNV; CDR2 reads YYDKDF (reference sequence). J was trimmed by 0 bases and V by 6 bases; bases with no gene match: 2. This CDR3 spans 15 amino acids.

This clone has just a few counts. The rearrangement links TRBV7-3 to TRBJ2-5; possibly TRBD2 for D (5 bases). The CDR3 sequence is 16 residues long. V was trimmed by 1 base and J by 5 bases, leaving 17 bases between them. CDR1 and CDR2 from the germline V gene are SGHTA and FQGTGA. The CDR3 bases are TGTGCCAGCAGCTTAATGGGGAGTTTGGAGTCGGAGACCCAGTACTTC. Amino acids: CASSLMGSLESETQYF. The full variable domain, in which reference TRBV7-3 and TRBJ2-5 provide the parts outside the CDR3, is GAGVSQTPSNKVTEKGKYVELRCDPISGHTALYWYRQSLGQGPEFLIYFQGTGAADDSGLPNDRFFAVRPEGSVSTLKIQRTERGDSAVYLCASSLMGSLESETQYFGPGTRLLVL.

V is TRBV6-5 and J is TRBJ1-2, with D hard to call. The ends were cut back, 4 bases at V and 2 bases at J, with 11 bases in the middle. Germline assignment: CDR1 MNHEY and CDR2 SVGAGI. The CDR3 has 14 amino acids. CDR3 in amino acids: CASSSTGFNYGYTF. The CDR3 nucleotides are TGTGCCAGCAGTTCCACCGGGTTCAACTATGGCTACACCTTC.

A few counts support this clone. The V gene is TRBV29-1, the J gene TRBJ2-7; TRBD1 matches 10 bases. Germline V gene data show CDR1 as SQVTM and CDR2 as ANQGSEA. CDR3 length equals 13 residues. J was trimmed by 7 bases and V by 6 bases; bases with no gene match: 9. The CDR3 DNA follows: TGCAGCGTAAGACAGGGGGCGTTATTGGAGCAGTACTTC. Its translation: CSVRQGALLEQYF.

This chain links TRBV30 with TRBJ2-7; TRBD2 matches at 8 bases. J gave up 1 base and V 4 bases, and 9 bases lay outside the gene matches. The CDR3 length is 15 residues. Germline CDR1 GTSNPN, CDR2 SVGIG (reference sequence). CDR3 amino acids: CAWTGEGTRSYEQYF. The CDR3 nucleotides are TGTGCCTGGACAGGGGAAGGGACTAGGTCCTACGAGCAGTACTTC.